This T cell receptor beta chain was found in a study of control samples from healthy donors and cancer patients. The protocol was immunoSEQ multiplex PCR, while the TCRdb copy is restricted to in-frame clones and leaves out a portion. This sample has 150,000 to 200,000 clones, with around 94% found just once. The CDR3 length is 17 residues. V was pared by 3 bases and J by 6 bases, with 21 bases between. Germline V lookup: CDR1 MGHRA, CDR2 YSYEKL. The chain links TRBV4-1 to TRBJ2-1; possibly TRBD1 or TRBD2 for D (5 bases each). The TCR originated in a woman aged 18-29 years in good health. Sample: blood. The CDR3 region is CASSQTLRAGDPNEQFF. The CDR3, as DNA: TGCGCCAGCAGCCAGACCCTCAGGGCGGGCGATCCCAATGAGCAGTTCTTC.